This TCR beta chain is from a study of blood T cell repertoires in COVID-19. Across the study: Nucleic acid was either cDNA or gDNA, and it came from T cells, B-cell-depleted T cells, or PBMCs.

With 0 bases removed from V and 0 bases from J, the gap between germline ends came to 6 bases. CDR3 size: 14 residues. CDR1 is SGHTA, CDR2 FQGNSA, per germline. The data were produced by immunoSEQ multiplex PCR, yet TCRdb's version contains in-frame clones alone and is incomplete. The sample holds under 150,000 clones, roughly 80% seen once. The chain is built from TRBV7-2 and TRBJ2-7; D is possibly TRBD2 (5 bases). The TCR comes from a man aged 50 or older with acute or convalescent COVID-19. The sequenced sample consisted of peripheral blood. CDR3 nucleotides: TGTGCCAGCAGCTTAGCGGGGAGCTCCTACGAGCAGTACTTC. Its translation: CASSLAGSSYEQYF.